This passage covers 15 T cell receptor beta chains from one sample sequenced in a study of shared clonotypes between healthy human individuals. Assay used: immunoSEQ multiplex PCR; TCRdb lists only in-frame clones, some missing. The sample consists of around 990,000 clones, roughly 77% of them appearing once. Source material: memory CD4+ T cells from PBMCs. The sample's subset: CD45RA-negative fraction. Every receptor here comes from a young man in good health. Some clones in this sample may be carry-over from other donors' samples.

In this sample, this clone turned up many times. The chain employs TRBV28 and TRBJ2-2; 7 bases match TRBD2. Looked up from germline, CDR1 is MDHEN and CDR2 is SYDVKM. J was trimmed by 6 bases and V by 1 base; bases with no gene match: 8. The CDR3 loop spans 16 amino acids. The CDR3 sequence is CASSLSLFSGSGELFF. The CDR3 nucleotides are TGTGCCAGCAGTTTATCCCTTTTTAGCGGGTCCGGGGAGCTGTTTTTT.

This clone was seen just once. The CDR3 DNA follows: TGTGCCAGCAGCCCCCTCCTGGACAGGGGTAGGAACACTGAAGCTTTCTTT. This codes for CASSPLLDRGRNTEAFF. V usage is TRBV9 and J usage is TRBJ1-1, with 9 bases lining up with TRBD1. With V trimmed by 4 bases and J by 1 base, 11 bases remained unmatched. This CDR3 is built from 17 residues. Germline loops: CDR1 SGDLS, CDR2 YYNGEE.

This clone was found a few times. The chain is built from TRBV11-1 and TRBJ2-7, with a tentative D call TRBD1 (7 bases). CDR3 length: 15 amino acids. With 5 bases removed from V and 0 bases from J, the gap between germline ends came to 14 bases. Germline values: CDR1 SGHAT, CDR2 FQDESV (reference sequence). Written as DNA, the CDR3 is TGTGCCAGCAGCCGGGACTGGGACAGCTCCTACGAGCAGTACTTC. Translation gives CASSRDWDSSYEQYF.

V and J are TRBV15 and TRBJ2-7; 13 bases line up with TRBD2. The germline V gene encodes CDR1 LNHNV and CDR2 YYDKDF (reference sequence). The junction had 10 bases not matched to a gene; V was cut back by 2 bases and J by 0 bases. This CDR3 is 19 amino acids long. The CDR3, as DNA: TGTGCCACCAGCAGACCAAGGGGACGGACTAGCGGGAGCTCCTACGAGCAGTACTTC. Its protein is CATSRPRGRTSGSSYEQYF. The variable domain in full, with the rest retrieved from reference TRBV15 and TRBJ2-7, is DAMVIQNPRYQVTQFGKPVTLSCSQTLNHNVMYWYQQKSSQAPKLLFHYYDKDFNNEADTPDNFQSRRPNTSFCFLDIRSPGLGDTAMYLCATSRPRGRTSGSSYEQYFGPGTRLTVT.

The CDR3 DNA follows: TGTGCCAGCAGTTTTCTAGCGGGAGATTACGAGCAGTACTTC. Protein sequence: CASSFLAGDYEQYF. The chain employs TRBV27 and TRBJ2-7; 10 bases line up with TRBD2. V trimming: 3 bases; J trimming: 4 bases; junction bases outside the gene matches: 3. CDR1 and CDR2 from the germline V gene are MNHEY and SMNVEV (reference sequence). The CDR3 length is 14 residues.

The genes are TRBV6-1 and TRBJ2-2; 7 bases are a match to TRBD1. The J segment lost 4 bases and the V segment lost 9 bases, leaving 8 bases of the junction unmatched. This CDR3 comprises 14 residues. Germline lookup yields CDR1 MNHNS and CDR2 SASEGT. CDR3 coding DNA: TGTGCCAGTAAGAGCAAGGGGGCCACCGGGGAGCTGTTTTTT. Its protein is CASKSKGATGELFF.

This clone has at least ten counts. The chain is built from TRBV4-3 and TRBJ2-6, with D hard to call. The V end lost 4 bases, the J end lost 0 bases, and 4 bases lay between the germline ends. This CDR3 contains 14 residues. Germline CDR1 and CDR2: LGHNA and YSLEER. Here the CDR3 DNA reads TGCGCCAGCAGCCCCCTCTCTGGGGCCAACGTCCTGACTTTC. This codes for CASSPLSGANVLTF.

V is TRBV30 and J is TRBJ2-5; 8 positions agree with TRBD1. Trimming cost V 2 bases and J 5 bases; bases outside gene matches: 7. CDR3 length: 14 residues. The germline V gene has CDR1 GTSNPN and CDR2 SVGIG (reference sequence). The CDR3 is CAWSPWTGRETQYF. DNA of the CDR3: TGTGCCTGGAGTCCGTGGACAGGGCGGGAGACCCAGTACTTC.

This rearrangement joins TRBV5-6 to TRBJ2-2; no reliable D call. Trimming left V 4 bases short and J 1 base short, with 8 bases between. From germline, CDR1 is SGHDT and CDR2 YYEEEE. The CDR3 has 14 residues. CDR3 residues: CASSVGLNTGELFF. CDR3 nucleotides: TGTGCCAGCAGCGTTGGGCTGAACACCGGGGAGCTGTTTTTT.

This clone was counted many times. Other DNA sequences of this sample code for an identical CDR3. The chain recombines TRBV6-6 with TRBJ1-4; D remains ambiguous. Trimming took off 2 bases at V and 3 bases at J, with 4 bases between the two ends. The CDR3 sequence is 13 residues long. Germline V lookup: CDR1 MNHNY, CDR2 SVGAGI (reference sequence). In DNA form, the CDR3 reads TGTGCCAGCAGTTACAGGTCTAATGAAAAACTGTTTTTT. Translating gives CASSYRSNEKLFF.

This chain joins TRBV2 and TRBJ2-1, with D hard to call. V was pared by 7 bases and J by 0 bases, with 10 bases between. The CDR3 covers 14 residues. Germline-derived CDR1 and CDR2 are SNHLY and FYNNEI. DNA for the CDR3: TGTGCCAGCACCTCCATGGGCTCCTACAATGAGCAGTTCTTC. This translates into CASTSMGSYNEQFF.

The table lists this clone with a count of one. V and J are TRBV6-5 and TRBJ2-2; weak D call: TRBD2 (6 bases). The CDR3 has 16 residues. Trimming stripped 2 bases from V and 0 bases from J, with 10 bases between. Germline values: CDR1 MNHEY, CDR2 SVGAGI. CDR3: CASSYTLAPNTGELFF. In DNA, the CDR3 is TGTGCCAGCAGTTACACACTAGCCCCGAACACCGGGGAGCTGTTTTTT.

The V and J genes are TRBV29-1 and TRBJ1-5; D perhaps matches TRBD1 (5 bases). CDR3 length: 15 residues. Germline loops: CDR1 SQVTM, CDR2 ANQGSEA. V lost 6 bases to trimming and J lost 3 bases, with 18 bases between them. CDR3 coding DNA: TGCAGCGTCGCCCTAGGGGTTCAGGCCAATCAGCCCCAGCATTTT. Residues: CSVALGVQANQPQHF.

The V gene is TRBV5-1, the J gene TRBJ2-7, with D perhaps matching TRBD2 (6 bases). Between the trimmed V and J ends, which lost 7 bases and 0 bases, there was a span of 14 bases. CDR1 and CDR2 from the germline V gene are SGHRS and YFSETQ. CDR3 length: 14 amino acids. The CDR3 DNA sequence: TGCGCCAGCGGTGTGGAGGGGCCCTCCTACGAGCAGTACTTC. This gives the protein CASGVEGPSYEQYF. Together with reference TRBV5-1 and TRBJ2-7, the CDR3 gives the full variable domain: KAGVTQTPRYLIKTRGQQVTLSCSPISGHRSVSWYQQTPGQGLQFLFEYFSETQRNKGNFPGRFSGRQFSNSRSEMNVSTLELGDSALYLCASGVEGPSYEQYFGPGTRLTVT.

V gene TRBV4-3 combines with J gene TRBJ2-5; TRBD2 matches 12 bases. The last part of the DNA fits TRBJ2-7 better; the J call may be wrong. Germline-derived CDR1 and CDR2 are LGHNA and YSLEER. There are 15 residues in the CDR3. CDR3 sequence reads: CASSPRLAGDYEQYF. The CDR3 nucleotides are TGCGCCAGCAGCCCCCGACTAGCGGGGGACTACGAGCAGTACTTC.